This T cell receptor beta chain was obtained from a study of cytomegalovirus exposure and HLA in healthy donors. General study findings and limits: A later analysis appeared to link common viral pathogens to several of the most significant clusters. In an earlier analysis, in fewer than 700 donors, most V segments appeared productive either ~87% or ~30% of the time. Beyond CMV serostatus, there was no information to go on about immune exposure.

Trimming pared 1 base from V and 2 bases from J, leaving 12 bases between. Germline V gene data show CDR1 as SEHNR and CDR2 as FQNEAQ (reference sequence). The CDR3 spans 15 residues. PCR used 60 Vbeta primers and 13 Jbeta primers. This table comes from immunoSEQ multiplex PCR, and its TCRdb copy is limited to in-frame clones, with some not included. The top ten hold less than 0.65% of the sample, which has around 190,000 clones, roughly 82% seen once. On this clone itself: Its antigen is currently unknown.

V gene TRBV7-9 combines with J gene TRBJ2-7, with D unclear. The sequence derives from a woman in her forties or fifties in good health and CMV-seronegative. Source material: PBMCs. CDR3 nucleotide sequence: TGTGCCAGCAGCTTAGTTTATAATAAGCCCTACGAGCAGTACTTC. This translates into CASSLVYNKPYEQYF.